What follows is one TCR beta chain and its context. This clone's antigen is unknown. No clone much larger than this one lies a single base away; base qualities are absent. The CDR3 has 12 amino acids, counting the end cysteine and phenylalanine. The only DNA kept is the CDR3, 36 bases in frame from the first base. Trimmed from V: 6 bases; trimmed from J: 13 bases; junction bases lacking a gene match: 9. Systemically healthy Caucasian individuals from Russia, 39 in total and aged about 6 to 90 years, were included as donors. Approximately 9.3 milliliters of peripheral blood were collected from each donor into EDTA-treated Vacutainer tubes. Ficoll-Paque density-gradient centrifugation was used to isolate PBMCs, with at least 6 million obtained per sample. Trizol reagent was used to extract total RNA from PBMCs, with at least 5.5 micrograms per sample. For every donor, an aliquot of PBMCs went through flow cytometry to measure the percentages of naive CD45RAhigh/CD27high T cells.

This sample is part of a study of blood T cells in healthy people across ages (dated by TCRdb to between 2015 and 2016). In the study overall: In model experiments, template switching captured roughly one uniquely barcoded TCR beta cDNA molecule for every two T cells. The study measured age-related changes in TCR beta repertoire diversity using deep sequencing normalized with unique cDNA molecular identifiers. Four age groups were formed from the donors: young (average approximately 16 years), middle-aged (around 37), aged (under 70) and long-lived (less than 85). Donors of different ages were randomly distributed across sequencing lanes to avoid experimental bias. Using the same blood draw, the study looked at two additional independent replicas of 1 million unique cDNA reads for two donors, one aged 18 to 30 and the other aged 80 or older. Results the study describes overall, beyond this receptor: Compared with the aged group, more naive CD4+ T cells, fewer expanded clones and increased TCR diversity were shown by the long-lived group, suggesting age selection. Conclusive comparison of naive and antigen-experienced compartments was prevented by the profiling of bulk unsorted PBMCs. Because donor CMV infection status was unknown, age-related changes in expanded clonotypes were potentially confounded. As age increased, observed TCR beta diversity per million T cells dropped in a roughly linear way, and a significant reduction was already evident by age around 41. Estimates of total diversity from one million sequenced T cells were regarded as lower bounds and underestimates. The percentage of naive T cells measured by flow cytometry correlated strongly with observed TCR beta diversity.

Library preparation employed 5' RACE. The sequencer listed for this sample is Illumina HiSeq 2500. The second PCR ran for roughly 7 to 11 cycles and used a J-beta primer mix along with a sample-barcoded 5' primer. Each TCR beta cDNA molecule received a unique molecular identifier from a template-switch 5' adaptor carrying 12 random nucleotides. Each sample yielded at least 2.5 million CDR3-containing paired-end reads. First-strand cDNA synthesis was performed from all RNA using the Mint cDNA synthesis kit, with priming by a TRBC-specific oligonucleotide. Following uracil-DNA glycosylase treatment, all cDNA underwent a first 18-cycle PCR with the universal primers M1SS and BC2_uni_R. As for the authors' bioinformatics: Normalization of each sample was performed by random selection of 1 million high-quality reads, each carrying a distinct molecular identifier. Reads with shared molecular identifiers were discarded instead of being binned into consensus sequences. MiTCR, with a Q25 quality threshold and the strictest error-elimination algorithm, was used for CDR3 identification, clonotype clustering and error correction. Lower-bound total TCR beta diversity was estimated with a nonparametric unseen species model using Euler transformation. Through fastp at Q25 and MiXCR, TCRdb rebuilt clones from the public reads, retaining in-frame beta chains. Identical CDR3 proteins give one entry, which carries the most common genes and DNA. The V and J calls were not made by the authors but by TCRdb's processing. The table for this sample lists some 880,000 distinct CDR3 sequences; 35% to 40% of them were counted only once. 10% to 15% of the sample is held by the ten biggest clonotypes.

The TCR comes from a man between 18 and 35 years old in good health. The sequence joins TRBV12-3 or TRBV12-4 to TRBJ2-1; TRBD2 fits 7 bases in the junction. The sample consisted of blood. The DNA is as follows: TGTGCCAGCAGCGTTGCGGGGGAGACCCAGTTCTTC. It encodes CASSVAGETQFF.